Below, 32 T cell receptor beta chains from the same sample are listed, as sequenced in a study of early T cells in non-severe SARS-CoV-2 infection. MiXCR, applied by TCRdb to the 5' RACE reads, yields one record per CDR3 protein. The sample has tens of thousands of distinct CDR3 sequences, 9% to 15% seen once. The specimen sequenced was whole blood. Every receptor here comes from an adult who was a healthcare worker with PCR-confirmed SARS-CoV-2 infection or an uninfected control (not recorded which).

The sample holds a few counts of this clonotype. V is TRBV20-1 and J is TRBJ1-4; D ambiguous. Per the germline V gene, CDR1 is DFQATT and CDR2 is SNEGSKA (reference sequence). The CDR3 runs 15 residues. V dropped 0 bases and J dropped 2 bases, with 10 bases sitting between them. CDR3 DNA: TGCAGTGCTAGAGATTCCGGGTTCACTAATGAAAAACTGTTTTTT. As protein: CSARDSGFTNEKLFF.

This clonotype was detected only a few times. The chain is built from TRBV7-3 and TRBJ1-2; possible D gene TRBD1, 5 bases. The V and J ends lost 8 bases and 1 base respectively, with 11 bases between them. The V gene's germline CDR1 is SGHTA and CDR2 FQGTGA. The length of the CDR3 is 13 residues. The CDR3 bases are TGTGCCAGCCGGGGGGACGGTAACTATGGCTACACCTTC. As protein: CASRGDGNYGYTF.

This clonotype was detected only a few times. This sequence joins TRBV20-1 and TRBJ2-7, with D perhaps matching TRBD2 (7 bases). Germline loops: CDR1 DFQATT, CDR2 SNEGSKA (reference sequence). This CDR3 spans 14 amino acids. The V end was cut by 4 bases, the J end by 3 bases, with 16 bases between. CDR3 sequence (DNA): TGCAGTGCTACCATAGGGGGGGCAGGCTACGAGCAGTACTTC. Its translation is CSATIGGAGYEQYF.

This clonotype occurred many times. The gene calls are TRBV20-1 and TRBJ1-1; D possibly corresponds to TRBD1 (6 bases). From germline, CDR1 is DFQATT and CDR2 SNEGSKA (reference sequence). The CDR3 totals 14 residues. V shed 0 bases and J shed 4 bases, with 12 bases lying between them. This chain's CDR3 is CSAREQGRSTEAFF. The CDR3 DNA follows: TGCAGTGCTAGAGAGCAGGGGCGAAGCACTGAAGCTTTCTTT.

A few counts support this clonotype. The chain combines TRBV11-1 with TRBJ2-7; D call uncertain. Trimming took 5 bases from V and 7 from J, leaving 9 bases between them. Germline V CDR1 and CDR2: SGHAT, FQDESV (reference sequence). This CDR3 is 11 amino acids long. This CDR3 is CASSTNMEQYF. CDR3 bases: TGTGCCAGCAGCACAAACATGGAGCAGTACTTC.

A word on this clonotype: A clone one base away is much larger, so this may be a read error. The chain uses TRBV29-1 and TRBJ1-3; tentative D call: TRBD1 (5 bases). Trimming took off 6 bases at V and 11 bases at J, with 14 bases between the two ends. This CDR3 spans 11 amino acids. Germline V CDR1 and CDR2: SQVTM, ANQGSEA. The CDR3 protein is CSVDSSEAIYF. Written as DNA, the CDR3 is TGCAGCGTCGACAGTTCCGAGGCCATATATTTT.

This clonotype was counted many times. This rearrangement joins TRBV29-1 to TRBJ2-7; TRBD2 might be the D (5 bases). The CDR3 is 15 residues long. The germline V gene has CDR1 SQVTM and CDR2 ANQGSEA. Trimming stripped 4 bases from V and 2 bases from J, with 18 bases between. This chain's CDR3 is CSVVDVLTGTYEQYF. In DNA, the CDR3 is TGCAGCGTTGTCGACGTTTTAACCGGGACCTACGAGCAGTACTTC.

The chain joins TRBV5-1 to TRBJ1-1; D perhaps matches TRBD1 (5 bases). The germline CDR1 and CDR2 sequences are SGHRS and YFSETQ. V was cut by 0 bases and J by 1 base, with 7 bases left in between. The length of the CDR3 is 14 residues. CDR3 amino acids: CASSLVTGNTEAFF. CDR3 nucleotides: TGCGCCAGCAGCTTGGTTACAGGGAACACTGAAGCTTTCTTT. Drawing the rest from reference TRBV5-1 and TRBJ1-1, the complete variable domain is KAGVTQTPRYLIKTRGQQVTLSCSPISGHRSVSWYQQTPGQGLQFLFEYFSETQRNKGNFPGRFSGRQFSNSRSEMNVSTLELGDSALYLCASSLVTGNTEAFFGQGTRLTVV.

The CDR3 sequence is CASSLHFNQPQHF. The CDR3 DNA reads TGTGCCAGCAGCTTGCACTTCAATCAGCCCCAGCATTTT. J is TRBJ1-5 and V is TRBV7-2; no clear D gene. CDR1 is SGHTA, CDR2 FQGNSA, per germline. Trimming removed 3 bases at V and 3 bases at J, with 6 bases between. The CDR3 loop spans 13 amino acids. Filled out from reference TRBV7-2 and TRBJ1-5, the complete variable domain reads GAGVSQSPSNKVTEKGKDVELRCDPISGHTALYWYRQSLGQGLEFLIYFQGNSAPDKSGLPSDRFSAERTGGSVSTLTIQRTQQEDSAVYLCASSLHFNQPQHFGDGTRLSIL.

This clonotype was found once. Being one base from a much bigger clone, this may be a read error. CDR3 bases: TGTGCCAGCAGCCTATCTCTAGCGGTTGGCCTCTCCTACGAGCAGTACTTC. This translates into CASSLSLAVGLSYEQYF. V gene TRBV28 combines with J gene TRBJ2-7; 7 positions agree with TRBD2. CDR1 is MDHEN and CDR2 is SYDVKM in the germline V gene. After removal of 6 bases from V and 0 bases from J, the junction contained 14 bases not matched to a gene. This CDR3 contains 17 residues. The variable domain in full, with the rest retrieved from reference TRBV28 and TRBJ2-7, is DVKVTQSSRYLVKRTGEKVFLECVQDMDHENMFWYRQDPGLGLRLIYFSYDVKMKEKGDIPEGYSVSREKKERFSLILESASTNQTSMYLCASSLSLAVGLSYEQYFGPGTRLTVT.

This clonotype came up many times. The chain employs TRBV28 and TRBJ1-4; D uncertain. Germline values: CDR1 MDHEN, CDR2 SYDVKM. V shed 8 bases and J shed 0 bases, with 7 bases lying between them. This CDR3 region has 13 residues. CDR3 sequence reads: CASLRPTNEKLFF. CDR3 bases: TGTGCCAGCCTTCGACCAACTAATGAAAAACTGTTTTTT.

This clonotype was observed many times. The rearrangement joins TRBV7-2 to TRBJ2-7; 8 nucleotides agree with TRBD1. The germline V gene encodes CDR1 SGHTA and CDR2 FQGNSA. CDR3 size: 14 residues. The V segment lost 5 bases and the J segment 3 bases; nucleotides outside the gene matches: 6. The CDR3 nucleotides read TGTGCCAGCAGCCCCGGGACAGGCTTCTACGAGCAGTACTTC. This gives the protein CASSPGTGFYEQYF. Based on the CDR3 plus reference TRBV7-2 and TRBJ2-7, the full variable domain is GAGVSQSPSNKVTEKGKDVELRCDPISGHTALYWYRQSLGQGLEFLIYFQGNSAPDKSGLPSDRFSAERTGGSVSTLTIQRTQQEDSAVYLCASSPGTGFYEQYFGPGTRLTVT.

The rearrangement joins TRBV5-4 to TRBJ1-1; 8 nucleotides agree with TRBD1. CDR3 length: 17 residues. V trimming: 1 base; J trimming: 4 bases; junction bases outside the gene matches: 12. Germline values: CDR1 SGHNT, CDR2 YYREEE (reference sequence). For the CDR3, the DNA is TGTGCCAGCAGCTTGTTGGGGCGGACAGGGCAAGGCACTGAAGCTTTCTTT. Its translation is CASSLLGRTGQGTEAFF. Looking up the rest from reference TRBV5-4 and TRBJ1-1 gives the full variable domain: ETGVTQSPTHLIKTRGQQVTLRCSSQSGHNTVSWYQQALGQGPQFIFQYYREEENGRGNFPPRFSGLQFPNYSSELNVNALELDDSALYLCASSLLGRTGQGTEAFFGQGTRLTVV.

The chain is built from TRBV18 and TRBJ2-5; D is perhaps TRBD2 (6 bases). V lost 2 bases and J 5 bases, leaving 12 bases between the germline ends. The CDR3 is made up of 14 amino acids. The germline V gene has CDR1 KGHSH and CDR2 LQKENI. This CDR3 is CASSPGGARETQYF. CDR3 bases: TGTGCCAGCTCACCAGGAGGGGCACGGGAGACCCAGTACTTC.

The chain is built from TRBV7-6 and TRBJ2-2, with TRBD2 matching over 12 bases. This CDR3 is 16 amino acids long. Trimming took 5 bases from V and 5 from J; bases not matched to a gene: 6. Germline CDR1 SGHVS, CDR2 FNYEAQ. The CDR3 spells CASSHLAGGPTGELFF. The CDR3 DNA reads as TGTGCCAGCAGCCACCTAGCGGGAGGGCCGACCGGGGAGCTGTTTTTT. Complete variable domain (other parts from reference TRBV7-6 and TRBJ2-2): GAGVSQSPRYKVTKRGQDVALRCDPISGHVSLYWYRQALGQGPEFLTYFNYEAQQDKSGLPNDRFSAERPEGSISTLTIQRTEQRDSAMYRCASSHLAGGPTGELFFGEGSRLTVL.

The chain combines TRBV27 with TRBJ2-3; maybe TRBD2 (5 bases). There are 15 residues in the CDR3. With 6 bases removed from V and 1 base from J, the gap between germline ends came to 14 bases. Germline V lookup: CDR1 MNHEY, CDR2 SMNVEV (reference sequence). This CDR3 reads CASRVRGSGTDTQYF. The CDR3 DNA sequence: TGTGCCAGCAGGGTTCGGGGTAGCGGCACAGATACGCAGTATTTT.

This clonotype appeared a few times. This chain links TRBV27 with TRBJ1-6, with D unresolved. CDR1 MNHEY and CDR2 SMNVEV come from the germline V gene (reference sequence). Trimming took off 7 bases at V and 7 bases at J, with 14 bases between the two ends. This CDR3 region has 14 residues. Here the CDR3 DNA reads TGTGCCAGCATGGCCTTGGACGGGAATTCACCCCTCCACTTT. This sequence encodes CASMALDGNSPLHF.

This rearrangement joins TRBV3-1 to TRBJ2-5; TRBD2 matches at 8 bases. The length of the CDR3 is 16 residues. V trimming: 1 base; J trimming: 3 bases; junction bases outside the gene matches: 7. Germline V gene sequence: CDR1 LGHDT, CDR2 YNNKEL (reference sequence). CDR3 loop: CASSQAGLAGEETQYF. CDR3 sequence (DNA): TGTGCCAGCAGCCAAGCCGGGCTAGCGGGCGAAGAGACCCAGTACTTC.

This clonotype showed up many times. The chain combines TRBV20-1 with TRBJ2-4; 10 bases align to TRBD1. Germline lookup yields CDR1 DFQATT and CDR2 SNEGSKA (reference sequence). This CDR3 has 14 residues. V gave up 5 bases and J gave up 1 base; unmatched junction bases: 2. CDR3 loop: CSARDRGAKNIQYF. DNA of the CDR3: TGCAGTGCTCGGGACAGGGGCGCCAAAAACATTCAGTACTTC.

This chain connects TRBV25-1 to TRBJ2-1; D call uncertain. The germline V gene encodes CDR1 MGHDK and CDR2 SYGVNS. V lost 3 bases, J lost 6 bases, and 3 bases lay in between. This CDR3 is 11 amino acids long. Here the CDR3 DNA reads TGTGCCAGCAGTGACCTCAATGAGCAGTTCTTC. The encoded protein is CASSDLNEQFF.

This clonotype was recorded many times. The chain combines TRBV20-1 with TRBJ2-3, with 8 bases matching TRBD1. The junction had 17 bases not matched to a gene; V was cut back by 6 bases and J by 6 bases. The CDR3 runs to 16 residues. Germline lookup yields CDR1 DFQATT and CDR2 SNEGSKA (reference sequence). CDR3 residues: CSAIVIGAGGADTQYF. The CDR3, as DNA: TGCAGTGCGATAGTGATCGGGGCAGGGGGCGCTGATACGCAGTATTTT.

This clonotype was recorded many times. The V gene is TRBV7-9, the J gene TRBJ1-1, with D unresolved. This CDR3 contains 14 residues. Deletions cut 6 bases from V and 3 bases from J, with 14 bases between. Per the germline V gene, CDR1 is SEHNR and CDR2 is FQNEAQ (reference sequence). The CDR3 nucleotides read TGTGCCAGCAGGCGCAATTCGGTAGACACTGAAGCTTTCTTT. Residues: CASRRNSVDTEAFF.

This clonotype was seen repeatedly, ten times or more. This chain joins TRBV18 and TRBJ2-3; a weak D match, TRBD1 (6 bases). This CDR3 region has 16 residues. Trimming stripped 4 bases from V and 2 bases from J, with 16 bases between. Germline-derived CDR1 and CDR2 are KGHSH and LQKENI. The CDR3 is CASSHSGTTNTDTQYF. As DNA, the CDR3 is TGTGCCAGCTCACATTCCGGGACAACGAACACAGATACGCAGTATTTT.

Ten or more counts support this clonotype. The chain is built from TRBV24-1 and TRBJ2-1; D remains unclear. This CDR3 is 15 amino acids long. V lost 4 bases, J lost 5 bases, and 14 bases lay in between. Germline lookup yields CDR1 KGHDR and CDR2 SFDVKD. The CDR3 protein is CATSDYASGHNEQFF. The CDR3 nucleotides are TGTGCCACCAGTGACTACGCCTCTGGGCACAATGAGCAGTTCTTC.

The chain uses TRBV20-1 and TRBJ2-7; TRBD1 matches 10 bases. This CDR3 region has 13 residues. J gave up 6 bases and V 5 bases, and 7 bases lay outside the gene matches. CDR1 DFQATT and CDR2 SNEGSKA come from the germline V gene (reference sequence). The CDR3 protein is CSAHRDRGGEQYF. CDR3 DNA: TGCAGTGCTCACCGGGACAGGGGCGGCGAGCAGTACTTC.

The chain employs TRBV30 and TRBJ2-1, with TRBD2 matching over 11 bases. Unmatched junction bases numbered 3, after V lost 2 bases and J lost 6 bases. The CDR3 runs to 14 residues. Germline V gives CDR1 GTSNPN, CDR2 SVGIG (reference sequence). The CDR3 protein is CAWSFSGRGNEQFF. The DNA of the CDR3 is TGTGCCTGGAGTTTTAGCGGGAGGGGCAATGAGCAGTTCTTC.

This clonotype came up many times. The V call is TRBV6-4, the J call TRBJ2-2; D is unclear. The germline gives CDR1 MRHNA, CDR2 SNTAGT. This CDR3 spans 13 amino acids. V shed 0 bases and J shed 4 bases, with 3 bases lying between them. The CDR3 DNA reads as TGTGCCAGCAGTGACTCTAGCACCGGGGAGCTGTTTTTT. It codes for CASSDSSTGELFF.

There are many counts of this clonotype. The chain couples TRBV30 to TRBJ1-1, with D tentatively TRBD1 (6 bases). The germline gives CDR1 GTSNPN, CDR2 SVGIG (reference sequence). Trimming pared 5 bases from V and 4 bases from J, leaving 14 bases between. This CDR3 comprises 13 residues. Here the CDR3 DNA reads TGTGCCTGGGGTTCAACAGGGCTCACTGAAGCTTTCTTT. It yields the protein CAWGSTGLTEAFF.

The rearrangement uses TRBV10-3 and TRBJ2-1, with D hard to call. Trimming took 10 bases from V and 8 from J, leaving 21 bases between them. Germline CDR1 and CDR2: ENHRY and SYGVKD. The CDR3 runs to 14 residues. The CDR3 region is CATRTEISDDEQFF. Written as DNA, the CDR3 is TGTGCCACCAGAACCGAAATAAGCGACGATGAGCAGTTCTTC.

The CDR3 DNA sequence: TGTGCCAGCAGCTTATGGGGTGGACAGGAAGCTTTCTTT. It is translated as CASSLWGGQEAFF. V usage is TRBV7-3 and J usage is TRBJ1-1; D perhaps matches TRBD1 (6 bases). Between the trimmed V and J ends, which lost 2 bases and 8 bases, there was a span of 12 bases. The germline gives CDR1 SGHTA, CDR2 FQGTGA. This CDR3 is built from 13 residues.

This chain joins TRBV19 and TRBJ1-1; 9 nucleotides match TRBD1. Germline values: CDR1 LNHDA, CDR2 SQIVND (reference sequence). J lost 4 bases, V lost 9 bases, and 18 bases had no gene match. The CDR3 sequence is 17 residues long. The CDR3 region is CASPPTGGSRGVTEAFF. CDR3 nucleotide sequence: TGTGCCAGCCCCCCTACAGGGGGCTCACGAGGGGTCACTGAAGCTTTCTTT. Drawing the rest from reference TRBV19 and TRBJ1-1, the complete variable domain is DGGITQSPKYLFRKEGQNVTLSCEQNLNHDAMYWYRQDPGQGLRLIYYSQIVNDFQKGDIAEGYSVSREKKESFPLTVTSAQKNPTAFYLCASPPTGGSRGVTEAFFGQGTRLTVV.

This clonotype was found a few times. The CDR3 DNA sequence: TGTGCCAGCACCCTGAGAAGCACAGATACGCAGTATTTT. This codes for CASTLRSTDTQYF. This sequence joins TRBV5-6 and TRBJ2-3; D remains unclear. The CDR3 is 13 residues long. Germline values: CDR1 SGHDT, CDR2 YYEEEE. The V and J ends lost 6 bases and 0 bases respectively, with 8 bases between them.